This T cell receptor beta chain was observed in a study of T cell responses to AZD1222 COVID-19 vaccine. Germline CDR1 and CDR2: SQVTM and ANQGSEA. With 6 bases removed from V and 5 bases from J, the gap between germline ends came to 19 bases. CDR3 length: 15 residues. Profiled with immunoSEQ multiplex PCR; TCRdb holds only in-frame clones, not every one. The table lists about 180,000 clones, around 89% of them singletons. The TCR sequence derives from an adult who received the AZD1222 COVID-19 vaccine. Sample: peripheral blood, taken 28 days after the second AZD1222 dose. The V call is TRBV29-1, the J call TRBJ2-2; D is perhaps TRBD2 (6 bases). The CDR3 nucleotides read TGCAGCGTCGTTAAACGGATGGGGGGTACCGGGGAGCTGTTTTTT. Translated: CSVVKRMGGTGELFF.